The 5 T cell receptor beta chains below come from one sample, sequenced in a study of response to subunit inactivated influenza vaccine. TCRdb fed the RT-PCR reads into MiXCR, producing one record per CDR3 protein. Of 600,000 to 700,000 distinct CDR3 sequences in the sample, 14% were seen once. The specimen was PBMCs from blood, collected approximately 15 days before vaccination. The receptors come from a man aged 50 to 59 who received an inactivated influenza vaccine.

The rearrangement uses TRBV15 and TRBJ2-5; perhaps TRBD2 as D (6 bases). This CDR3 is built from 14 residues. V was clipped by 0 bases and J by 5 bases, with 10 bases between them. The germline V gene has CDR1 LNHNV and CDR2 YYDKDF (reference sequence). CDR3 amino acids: CATSREWGDETQYF. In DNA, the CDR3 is TGTGCCACCAGCAGAGAATGGGGGGACGAGACCCAGTACTTC.

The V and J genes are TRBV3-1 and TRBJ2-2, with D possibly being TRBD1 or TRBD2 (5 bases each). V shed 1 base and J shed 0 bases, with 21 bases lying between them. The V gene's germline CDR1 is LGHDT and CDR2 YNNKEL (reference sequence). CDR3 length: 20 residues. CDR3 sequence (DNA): TGTGCCAGCAGCCAAGGTTTGGGGGTAGAACGGAACGCGAACACCGGGGAGCTGTTTTTT. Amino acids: CASSQGLGVERNANTGELFF. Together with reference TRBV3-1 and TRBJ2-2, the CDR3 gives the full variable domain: DTAVSQTPKYLVTQMGNDKSIKCEQNLGHDTMYWYKQDSKKFLKIMFSYNNKELIINETVPNRFSPKSPDKAHLNLHINSLELGDSAVYFCASSQGLGVERNANTGELFFGEGSRLTVL.

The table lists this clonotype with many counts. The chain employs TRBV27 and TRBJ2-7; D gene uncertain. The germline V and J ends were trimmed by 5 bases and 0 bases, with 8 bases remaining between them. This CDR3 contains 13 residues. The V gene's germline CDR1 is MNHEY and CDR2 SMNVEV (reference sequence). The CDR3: CASSRQSSYEQYF. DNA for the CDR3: TGTGCCAGCAGTCGCCAGAGCTCCTACGAGCAGTACTTC.

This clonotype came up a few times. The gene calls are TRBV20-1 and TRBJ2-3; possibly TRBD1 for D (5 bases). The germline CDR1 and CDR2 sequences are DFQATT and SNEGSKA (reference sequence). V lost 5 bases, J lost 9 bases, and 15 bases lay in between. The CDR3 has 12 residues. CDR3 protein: CSALGAGLTQYF. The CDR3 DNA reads TGCAGTGCTTTAGGCGCAGGGCTAACGCAGTATTTT.

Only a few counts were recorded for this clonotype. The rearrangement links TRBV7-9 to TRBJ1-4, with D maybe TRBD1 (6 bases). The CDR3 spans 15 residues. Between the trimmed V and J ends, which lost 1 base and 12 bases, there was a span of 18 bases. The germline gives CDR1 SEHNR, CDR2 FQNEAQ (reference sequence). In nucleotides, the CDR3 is TGTGCCAGCAGCTTAGTACTTGGACAGCGGGAGGAACTGTTTTTT. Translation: CASSLVLGQREELFF.